One and the same sample provided the 16 T cell receptor beta chains below, sequenced in a study of blood T cell repertoires in COVID-19. The repertoire was sequenced with immunoSEQ multiplex PCR; TCRdb's copy has only in-frame clones and lacks some. This sample has some 120,000 clones, with around 82% found just once. The sample taken for sequencing was peripheral blood. The source of these receptors is an elderly man with active or convalescent COVID-19.

This chain uses TRBV4-2 with TRBJ1-4; 7 positions agree with TRBD1. CDR3 size: 15 residues. Unmatched junction bases numbered 7, after V lost 2 bases and J lost 7 bases. Germline V gene sequence: CDR1 LGHNA, CDR2 YNFKEQ. CDR3 protein: CASSQPDRDGEKLFF. The CDR3 DNA reads as TGTGCCAGCAGCCAACCCGACAGGGATGGTGAAAAACTGTTTTTT.

This chain links TRBV2 with TRBJ2-3, with D perhaps matching TRBD1 (5 bases). CDR1 and CDR2 (germline): SNHLY, FYNNEI. V was trimmed by 3 bases and J by 4 bases, leaving 8 bases between them. CDR3 length: 13 amino acids. DNA for the CDR3: TGTGCCAGCAGTGACAGGGTTTCAGATACGCAGTATTTT. Translating it yields CASSDRVSDTQYF.

This chain links TRBV24-1 with TRBJ2-5, with 11 bases matching TRBD2. With 7 bases clipped from V and 3 bases from J, the junction kept 6 bases outside the gene matches. There are 15 residues in the CDR3. Germline V CDR1 and CDR2: KGHDR, SFDVKD. This chain's CDR3 is CATSARLAGKETQYF. As DNA, the CDR3 is TGTGCCACCAGCGCTCGACTAGCGGGGAAAGAGACCCAGTACTTC.

This clone was seen only once. The chain couples TRBV6-1 to TRBJ1-1, with 9 bases identical to TRBD1. Germline-derived CDR1 and CDR2 are MNHNS and SASEGT. V trimming: 1 base; J trimming: 0 bases; junction bases outside the gene matches: 6. This CDR3 comprises 17 residues. The chain's CDR3 is CASSEDHRGLMNTEAFF. In DNA form, the CDR3 reads TGTGCCAGCAGTGAAGATCACAGGGGGCTCATGAACACTGAAGCTTTCTTT.

This chain connects TRBV5-1 to TRBJ2-3, with TRBD1 identical over 12 bases. The V gene end was trimmed by 5 bases and the J gene end by 5 bases; junction bases not matched to a gene: 6. This CDR3 is built from 15 residues. Germline V gene sequence: CDR1 SGHRS, CDR2 YFSETQ. CDR3 nucleotides: TGCGCCAGCAGTTATGGGACAGGGGGCCTAGATACGCAGTATTTT. The encoded protein is CASSYGTGGLDTQYF.

About this clone: A junction boundary mismatches the germline segment, possibly from a read error. The CDR3 loop reads CASSPRASGGRDF. DNA of the CDR3: TGTGCCAGCAGTCCCCGGGCTAGCGGGGGCCGCGATTTT. The rearrangement links TRBV12-3 or TRBV12-4 to TRBJ2-3; 10 bases match TRBD2. The CDR3 has 13 residues.

This chain connects TRBV2 to TRBJ2-1; D gene uncertain. Germline V lookup: CDR1 SNHLY, CDR2 FYNNEI. V dropped 7 bases and J dropped 4 bases, with 5 bases sitting between them. There are 11 residues in the CDR3. DNA of the CDR3: TGTGCCAGCACCTTTTACAATGAGCAGTTCTTC. Its translation: CASTFYNEQFF.

This chain links TRBV6-5 with TRBJ2-3, with 8 bases fitting TRBD2. The trim removed 8 bases at V and 0 bases at J, leaving 7 bases unmatched. The CDR3 length is 15 residues. CDR1 MNHEY and CDR2 SVGAGI come from the germline V gene. The CDR3 bases are TGTGCCAGCTTTTACGGGGGGGCCAGCACAGATACGCAGTATTTT. This codes for CASFYGGASTDTQYF.

The rearrangement uses TRBV3-1 (or the pseudogene TRBV3-2) and TRBJ1-4; TRBD1 matches 12 bases. The V and J ends lost 8 bases and 8 bases, in that order; junction bases with no gene match: 3. Germline CDR1 is LGHDT and CDR2 is YNNKEL (reference sequence). CDR3 length: 13 residues. CDR3 loop: CASGGTGGEKLFF. The CDR3 coding sequence is TGTGCCAGCGGGGGGACAGGGGGCGAAAAACTGTTTTTT.

CDR3 sequence: CASSIGGGGQGRQPQHF. The CDR3 DNA is TGTGCCAGTAGTATCGGGGGAGGGGGACAGGGGCGTCAGCCCCAGCATTTT. This chain joins TRBV19 and TRBJ1-5, with 10 bases fitting TRBD1. CDR1 LNHDA and CDR2 SQIVND come from the germline V gene (reference sequence). The CDR3 has 17 residues. Trimming removed 3 bases from V and 6 bases from J; junction bases left unmatched: 11. Variable domain in full (rest from reference TRBV19 and TRBJ1-5): DGGITQSPKYLFRKEGQNVTLSCEQNLNHDAMYWYRQDPGQGLRLIYYSQIVNDFQKGDIAEGYSVSREKKESFPLTVTSAQKNPTAFYLCASSIGGGGQGRQPQHFGDGTRLSIL.

The chain couples TRBV29-1 to TRBJ1-2; D is perhaps TRBD1 (5 bases). V was clipped by 2 bases and J by 3 bases, with 13 bases between them. Germline V CDR1 and CDR2: SQVTM, ANQGSEA. This CDR3 is built from 14 residues. The CDR3 spells CSVETGRGDYGYTF. CDR3 sequence (DNA): TGCAGCGTTGAAACGGGGAGGGGAGACTATGGCTACACCTTC.

The chain joins TRBV18 to TRBJ1-4; 7 bases fit TRBD1. The V segment lost 6 bases and the J segment 7 bases; nucleotides outside the gene matches: 8. CDR1 KGHSH and CDR2 LQKENI come from the germline V gene. CDR3 length equals 14 residues. The CDR3 region is CASSPDRNAEKLFF. The CDR3 DNA sequence: TGTGCCAGCTCGCCGGACAGGAATGCTGAAAAACTGTTTTTT.

A few counts support this clone. This chain joins TRBV25-1 and TRBJ2-7; possibly TRBD2 for D (5 bases). The V end lost 7 bases, the J end lost 2 bases, and 12 bases lay between the germline ends. The CDR3 is made up of 13 amino acids. The germline gives CDR1 MGHDK, CDR2 SYGVNS. CDR3 loop: CASTGEETYEQYF. CDR3 sequence (DNA): TGTGCCAGCACCGGGGAAGAAACCTACGAGCAGTACTTC.

The chain links TRBV2 to TRBJ1-3; D might be TRBD1 (6 bases). V dropped 7 bases and J dropped 0 bases, with 13 bases sitting between them. The CDR3 is 15 residues long. The germline V gene has CDR1 SNHLY and CDR2 FYNNEI. The CDR3 loop is CASTGTGTSGNTIYF. Written as DNA, the CDR3 is TGTGCCAGCACCGGAACAGGGACCTCTGGAAACACCATATATTTT. The variable domain in full, completed from reference TRBV2 and TRBJ1-3, reads EPEVTQTPSHQVTQMGQEVILRCVPISNHLYFYWYRQILGQKVEFLVSFYNNEISEKSEIFDDQFSVERPDGSNFTLKIRSTKLEDSAMYFCASTGTGTSGNTIYFGEGSWLTVV.

V gene TRBV7-3 combines with J gene TRBJ2-7; TRBD1 aligns across 8 bases. J was trimmed by 7 bases and V by 4 bases; bases with no gene match: 6. Germline V CDR1 and CDR2: SGHTA, FQGTGA. The CDR3 spans 13 residues. The CDR3 loop reads CASSSQGAGEQYF. CDR3 DNA sequence: TGTGCCAGCAGCTCCCAGGGGGCGGGGGAGCAGTACTTC.

This chain uses TRBV6-5 with TRBJ2-7, with a tentative D call TRBD1 (6 bases). V lost 5 bases and J 2 bases, leaving 16 bases between the germline ends. The CDR3 extends over 15 amino acids. CDR1 is MNHEY and CDR2 is SVGAGI in the germline V gene. Written as DNA, the CDR3 is TGTGCCAGCAGTCGGAACAGGGAGTCGACCTACGAGCAGTACTTC. Translating it yields CASSRNRESTYEQYF.